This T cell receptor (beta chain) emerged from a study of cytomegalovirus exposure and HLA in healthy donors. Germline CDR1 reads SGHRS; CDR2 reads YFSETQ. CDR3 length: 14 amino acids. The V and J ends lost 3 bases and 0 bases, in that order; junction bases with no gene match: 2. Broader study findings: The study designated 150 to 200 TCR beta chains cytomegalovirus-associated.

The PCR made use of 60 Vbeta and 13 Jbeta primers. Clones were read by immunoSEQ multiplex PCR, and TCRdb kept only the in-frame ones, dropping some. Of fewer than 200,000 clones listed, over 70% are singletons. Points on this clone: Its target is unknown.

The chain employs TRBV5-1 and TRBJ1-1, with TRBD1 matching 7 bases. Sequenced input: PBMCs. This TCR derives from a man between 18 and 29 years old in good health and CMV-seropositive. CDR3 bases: TGCGCCAGCAGCTCGGACAGGATGAACACTGAAGCTTTCTTT. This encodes CASSSDRMNTEAFF.